Shown below are 8 T cell receptor beta chains from a single sample sequenced in a study of early stage breast cancer tumors. Sequencing used immunoSEQ multiplex PCR; TCRdb keeps in-frame clones, though not all of them. Among some 28,000 clones listed, approximately 80% were seen once. Sequenced: blood. These receptors were collected from a person in their sixties with breast cancer.

CDR3 nucleotides: TGTGCCACCAGCACCGGGGAGACCGCAACTAATGAAAAACTGTTTTTT. This codes for CATSTGETATNEKLFF. The chain is built from TRBV15 and TRBJ1-4; D gene uncertain. The CDR3 totals 16 residues. Germline CDR1 is LNHNV and CDR2 is YYDKDF (reference sequence). Trimming took off 4 bases at V and 0 bases at J, with 12 bases between the two ends.

V gene TRBV5-1 combines with J gene TRBJ2-1; 13 nucleotides match TRBD2. Per the germline V gene, CDR1 is SGHRS and CDR2 is YFSETQ. The CDR3 contains 17 residues. V trimming: 0 bases; J trimming: 4 bases; junction bases outside the gene matches: 4. This CDR3 reads CASSLAGTSGKYNEQFF. The CDR3 region has the DNA TGCGCCAGCAGCTTGGCTGGGACTAGCGGGAAATACAATGAGCAGTTCTTC. The whole variable domain, filled in from reference TRBV5-1 and TRBJ2-1, reads KAGVTQTPRYLIKTRGQQVTLSCSPISGHRSVSWYQQTPGQGLQFLFEYFSETQRNKGNFPGRFSGRQFSNSRSEMNVSTLELGDSALYLCASSLAGTSGKYNEQFFGPGTRLTVL.

The rearrangement joins TRBV6-6 to TRBJ2-1, with D unresolved. This CDR3 contains 14 residues. The germline V gene encodes CDR1 MNHNY and CDR2 SVGAGI (reference sequence). Trimming left V 7 bases short and J 2 bases short, with 12 bases between. The CDR3: CASTEPSPYNEQFF. CDR3 in DNA: TGTGCCAGCACCGAGCCTTCCCCCTACAATGAGCAGTTCTTC.

The chain links TRBV12-5 to TRBJ1-1; 9 bases are a match to TRBD1. CDR1 is LGHNT, CDR2 FRNRAP, per germline. V was clipped by 1 base and J by 4 bases; unmatched bases: 4. The CDR3 is made up of 15 amino acids. CDR3 in amino acids: CASGLAGTGSTEAFF. The CDR3 region has the DNA TGTGCTAGTGGTTTGGCGGGGACAGGGAGCACTGAAGCTTTCTTT.

This clone appeared once. V and J are TRBV11-3 and TRBJ2-7; 9 nucleotides match TRBD2. After removal of 3 bases from V and 5 bases from J, the junction contained 5 bases not matched to a gene. The CDR3 spans 14 residues. Per the germline V gene, CDR1 is SGHNT and CDR2 is YENEEA. As DNA, the CDR3 is TGTGCCAGCAGCTTTAGCGGGAGCTTCGACGAGCAGTACTTC. Encoded protein: CASSFSGSFDEQYF.

This clone has just a few counts. CDR3 in DNA: TGTGCCTGGAGCGGGGGTGGGCCAGATACGCAGTATTTT. Translating gives CAWSGGGPDTQYF. The chain has TRBV30 and TRBJ2-3; tentative D call: TRBD2 (6 bases). There are 13 residues in the CDR3. The V end lost 3 bases, the J end lost 4 bases, and 11 bases lay between the germline ends. Per the germline V gene, CDR1 is GTSNPN and CDR2 is SVGIG (reference sequence).

The V and J genes are TRBV6-4 and TRBJ2-7; maybe TRBD2 (5 bases). Deletions cut 0 bases from V and 6 bases from J, with 6 bases between. This CDR3 contains 12 residues. From germline, CDR1 is MRHNA and CDR2 SNTAGT. The CDR3 region is CASSDSSGEQYF. DNA of the CDR3: TGTGCCAGCAGTGACTCCAGCGGCGAGCAGTACTTC.

The chain links TRBV9 to TRBJ2-3; D not certain. Trimming left V 0 bases short and J 0 bases short, with 5 bases between. CDR3 length: 14 amino acids. The germline V gene encodes CDR1 SGDLS and CDR2 YYNGEE. The CDR3 bases are TGTGCCAGCAGCGTAGTAGCTAGCACAGATACGCAGTATTTT. Residues: CASSVVASTDTQYF.